This T cell receptor beta chain is drawn from a study of beta chain features in type 1 diabetes. The study's findings and limits: The study found that naive, central memory and Treg TCRB repertoires appeared more similar in patients than in healthy donors. Type 1 diabetes patients showed a moderate but significant shortening of TCRB CDR3s in all four CD4+ subsets.

Expressed TCRB transcripts were sequenced because the entire RNA isolate underwent reverse transcription. Sequencing was performed with immunoSEQ multiplex PCR; in TCRdb, only in-frame clones are kept and a portion is missing. Altogether 250,000 to 300,000 clones are present, 24% being singletons, with the ten largest covering 0.012%. Every participating donor gave one draw, a heparinised blood sample averaging around 100 mL. Germline V lookup: CDR1 SGDLS, CDR2 YYNGEE. V shed 3 bases, J shed 4 bases, and the junction held 12 bases outside the gene matches. CDR3 length equals 16 residues. About this clone itself: Its antigen is unknown.

The sequence was obtained from a woman in her twenties or thirties with type 1 diabetes. The chain links TRBV9 to TRBJ1-2; 7 bases agree with TRBD1. The specimen sequenced was naive CD4+ T cells from blood. The CDR3 DNA follows: TGTGCCAGCAGCGCCAGCCAGGGGGGTCGACCCTATGGCTACACCTTC. Its translation is CASSASQGGRPYGYTF.